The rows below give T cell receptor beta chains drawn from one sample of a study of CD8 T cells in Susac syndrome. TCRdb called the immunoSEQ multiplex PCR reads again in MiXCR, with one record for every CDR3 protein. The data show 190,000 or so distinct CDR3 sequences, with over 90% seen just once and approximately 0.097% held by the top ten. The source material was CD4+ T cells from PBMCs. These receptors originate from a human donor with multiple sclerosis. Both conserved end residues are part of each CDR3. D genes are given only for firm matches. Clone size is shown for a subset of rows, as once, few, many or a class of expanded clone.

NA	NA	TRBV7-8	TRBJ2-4	TGTGCCAGCAGCCCCCTACACGACATTCAGTACTTC	CASSPLHDIQYF
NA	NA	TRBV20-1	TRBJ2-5	TGCAGTGCTAGAGATGGCGTGGAGGGGACCCAGTACTTC	CSARDGVEGTQYF
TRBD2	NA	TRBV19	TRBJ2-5	TGTGCCAGTAGTATCGGGGGGGAGACCCAGTACTTC	CASSIGGETQYF
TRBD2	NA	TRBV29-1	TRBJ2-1	TGCAGCGGGACAGCGAGCGGGAGGGCCTACAATGAGCAGTTCTTC	CSGTASGRAYNEQFF
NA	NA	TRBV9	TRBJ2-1	TGTGCCAGCAGCGTAGACGGAGGGGACGGGCAGTTCTTC	CASSVDGGDGQFF
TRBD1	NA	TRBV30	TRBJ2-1	TGTCAGGGGGAGTCCTACAATGAGCAGTTCTTC	CQGESYNEQFF
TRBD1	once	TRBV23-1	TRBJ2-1	TGCGCCAGCAGCCAACCTCAACCGGGACAGGGGGCCCAGGATGAGCAGTTCTTC	CASSQPQPGQGAQDEQFF
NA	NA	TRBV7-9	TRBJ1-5	TGTGCCAGCAGCAAAGTGGGGGAGCGTCAGCCCCAGCATTTT	CASSKVGERQPQHF
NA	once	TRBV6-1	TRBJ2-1	TGTGCCAGCAGTGAGGCAGCACAGCCACCCTACAATGAGCAGTTCTTC	CASSEAAQPPYNEQFF
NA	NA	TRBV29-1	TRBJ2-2	TGCAGCGTTTTCTGGGGTAGCACCGGGGAGCTGTTTTTT	CSVFWGSTGELFF
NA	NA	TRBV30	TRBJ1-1	TGTGCCTGGACCCAAGCTAACAGGCCCAACACTGAAGCTTTCTTT	CAWTQANRPNTEAFF
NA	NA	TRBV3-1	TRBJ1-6	TGTGCCAGCAGCCAAGATAAGAGTCGGAACTCACCCCTCCACTTT	CASSQDKSRNSPLHF
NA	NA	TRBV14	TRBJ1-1	TGTGCCAGCAGCCCCCAGGAGGCGACTGAAGCTTTCTTT	CASSPQEATEAFF
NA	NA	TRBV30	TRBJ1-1	TGTGCCTGGACCTACTACAGTGACAGCAGAGGGACTGAAGCTTTCTTT	CAWTYYSDSRGTEAFF
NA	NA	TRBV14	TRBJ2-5	TGTGCCAGCAGCCAAGGTCATCAGACCCAGTACTTC	CASSQGHQTQYF
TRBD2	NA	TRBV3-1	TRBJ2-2	TGTGCCAGCAGCCAAGGGGCGGCTAGCGGGAGGGCCAGGGGTCCCGGGGAGCTGTTTTTT	CASSQGAASGRARGPGELFF
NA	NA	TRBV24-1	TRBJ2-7	TGTGCCACCAGTGATGGAACCAAGACAGGCTACGAGCAGTACTTC	CATSDGTKTGYEQYF
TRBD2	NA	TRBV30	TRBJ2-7	TGTGCCTGCCTTCTTAGACTAGCGGGAGGCTACGAGCAGTACTTC	CACLLRLAGGYEQYF
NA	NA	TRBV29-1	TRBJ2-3	TGCAGCGTGAAAGGGAGAACCACAGATACGCAGTATTTT	CSVKGRTTDTQYF
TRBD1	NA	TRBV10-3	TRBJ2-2	TGTGCCATCAGTGAGGGACAGGGTCGTCACGGGGAGCTGTTTTTT	CAISEGQGRHGELFF
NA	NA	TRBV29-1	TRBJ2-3	TGCAGCGCAGGAGGTGCGGCAGATACGCAGTATTTT	CSAGGAADTQYF
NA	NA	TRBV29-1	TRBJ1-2	TGCAGCGTTACCGAGAACTATGGCTACACCTTC	CSVTENYGYTF
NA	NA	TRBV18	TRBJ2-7	TGTGCCAGCTCACCATTGAACGACAACTACGAGCAGTACTTC	CASSPLNDNYEQYF
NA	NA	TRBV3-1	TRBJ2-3	TGTGCCAGCAGCCGAGGAGGACATAATACAGATACGCAGTATTTT	CASSRGGHNTDTQYF
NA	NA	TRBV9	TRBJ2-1	TGTGCCAGCAGCCCAGGGGGGGGCGGCTACAATGAGCAGTTCTTC	CASSPGGGGYNEQFF
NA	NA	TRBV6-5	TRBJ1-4	TGTGCCAGCAGAACCCAGGGAGTCGGGGAAAAACTGTTTTTT	CASRTQGVGEKLFF
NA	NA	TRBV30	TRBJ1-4	TGTGCCTGGAGTGCCGAGAATGAAAAACTGTTTTTT	CAWSAENEKLFF
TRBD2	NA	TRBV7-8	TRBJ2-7	TGTGCCAGCAGCTCACCTCGACTAGCAACCTACGAGCAGTACTTC	CASSSPRLATYEQYF
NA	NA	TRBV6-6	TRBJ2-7	TGTGCCAGCAGTCCCCGGGGTGTTGACTACGAGCAGTACTTC	CASSPRGVDYEQYF
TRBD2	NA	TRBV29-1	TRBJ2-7	TGCAGCGCCCGACTAGCGGGGGGAACCTACGAGCAGTACTTC	CSARLAGGTYEQYF
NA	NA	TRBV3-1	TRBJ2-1	TGTGCCAGCAGCCAGTGGCAGGGAGAGAGCAATGAGCAGTTCTTC	CASSQWQGESNEQFF
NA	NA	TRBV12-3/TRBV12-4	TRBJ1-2	TGTGCCAGCAGTTTTGGACAGAGCTATGGCTACACCTTC	CASSFGQSYGYTF